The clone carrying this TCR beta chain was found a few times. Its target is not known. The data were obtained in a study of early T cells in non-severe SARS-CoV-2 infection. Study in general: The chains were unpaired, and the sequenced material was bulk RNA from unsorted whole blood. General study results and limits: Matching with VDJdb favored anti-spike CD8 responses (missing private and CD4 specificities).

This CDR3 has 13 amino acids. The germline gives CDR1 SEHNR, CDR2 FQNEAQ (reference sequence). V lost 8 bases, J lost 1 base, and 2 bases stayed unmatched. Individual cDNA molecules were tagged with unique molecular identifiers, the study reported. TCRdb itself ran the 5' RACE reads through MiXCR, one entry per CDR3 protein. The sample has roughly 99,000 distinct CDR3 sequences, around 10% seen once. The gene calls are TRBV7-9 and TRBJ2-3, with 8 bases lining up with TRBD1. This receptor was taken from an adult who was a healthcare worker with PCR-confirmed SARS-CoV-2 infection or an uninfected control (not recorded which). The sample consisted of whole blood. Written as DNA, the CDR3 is TGTGCCAGCGCGGACAGGGGCACAGATACGCAGTATTTT. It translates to CASADRGTDTQYF.